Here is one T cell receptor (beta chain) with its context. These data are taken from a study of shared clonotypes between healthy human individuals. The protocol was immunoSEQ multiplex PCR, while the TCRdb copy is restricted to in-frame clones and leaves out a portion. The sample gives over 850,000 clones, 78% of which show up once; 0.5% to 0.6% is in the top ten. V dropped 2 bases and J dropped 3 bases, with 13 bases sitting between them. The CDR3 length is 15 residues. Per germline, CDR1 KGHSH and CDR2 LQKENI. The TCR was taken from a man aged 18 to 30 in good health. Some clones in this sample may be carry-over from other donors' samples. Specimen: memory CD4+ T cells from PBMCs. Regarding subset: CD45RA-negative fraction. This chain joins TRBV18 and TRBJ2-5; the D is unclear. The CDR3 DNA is TGTGCCAGCTCACCATCCGGGTCTGGGAAAGAGACCCAGTACTTC. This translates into CASSPSGSGKETQYF.